This T cell receptor beta chain came from a study of blood T cell repertoires in COVID-19. Background on the study: Acute and convalescent COVID-19 samples came from the United States, Italy and Spain.

The ends were cut back, 3 bases at V and 4 bases at J, with 13 bases in the middle. Per germline, CDR1 LGHNA and CDR2 YSLEER. The length of the CDR3 is 15 residues. The protocol was immunoSEQ multiplex PCR, while the TCRdb copy is restricted to in-frame clones and leaves out a portion. This sample has 300,000 to 350,000 clones; around 87% occur once, and the top ten carry 6% to 7%. The specimen was peripheral blood. V gene TRBV4-3 combines with J gene TRBJ1-5, with D perhaps TRBD1 (5 bases). The clonotype was recovered from a woman aged 50 to 65 with COVID-19, enrolled during active disease. The CDR3 DNA reads TGCGCCAGCAGCCATGATGCGGGGCGAAATCAGCCCCAGCATTTT. Translation: CASSHDAGRNQPQHF.